This is a list of T cell receptor beta chains from one sample in a study of OX40 agonist ivuxolimab in advanced cancers. Libraries were prepared by immunoSEQ multiplex PCR; TCRdb keeps only in-frame clonotypes and omits some of them. Of tens of thousands of clones listed, approximately 90% are singletons. Source: CD4+ or CD8+ T cells sorted from blood, taken in a trial of the OX40 agonist ivuxolimab. These receptor sequences come from an adult with an advanced solid tumor such as melanoma, head and neck, liver or kidney cancer. CDR3s include the opening cysteine and the closing phenylalanine or tryptophan. The D gene is left open where the match is weak. Size is stated for part of the rows, as once, few or many counts, or as a class when the clone is expanded.

J gene: TRBJ2-2
D gene: NA
clone size: NA
V gene: TRBV23-1
CDR3 DNA: TGCGCCAGCAGTCAACAGAACACCGGGGAGCTGTTTTTT
CDR3 protein: CASSQQNTGELFF

J gene: TRBJ2-1
D gene: TRBD1
clone size: NA
V gene: TRBV27
CDR3 DNA: TGTGCCAGCAGTTGGGGACAGGGGGCGTGGGATGAGCAGTTCTTC
CDR3 protein: CASSWGQGAWDEQFF

J gene: TRBJ1-1
D gene: NA
clone size: NA
V gene: TRBV28
CDR3 DNA: TGTGCCAGCAGTTTCCCATCTTCTGGGGACACTGAAGCTTTCTTT
CDR3 protein: CASSFPSSGDTEAFF

J gene: TRBJ2-5
D gene: TRBD1
clone size: NA
V gene: TRBV4-1
CDR3 DNA: TGCGCCAGCAGCCAAGTAGCGACAGGGGGCTATGGGTCCCAGTACTTC
CDR3 protein: CASSQVATGGYGSQYF

J gene: TRBJ2-3
D gene: NA
clone size: NA
V gene: TRBV6-6
CDR3 DNA: TGTGCCAGCAGTCAAGTTTTGCGCACAGATACGCAGTATTTT
CDR3 protein: CASSQVLRTDTQYF

J gene: TRBJ2-3
D gene: NA
clone size: NA
V gene: TRBV13
CDR3 DNA: TGTGCCAGCAGCTTAGAGAGGGGAGATACGCAGTATTTT
CDR3 protein: CASSLERGDTQYF

J gene: TRBJ2-2
D gene: TRBD1
clone size: NA
V gene: TRBV4-1
CDR3 DNA: TGCGCCAGCAGCCAACCGGGACAGGGGGCGAACACCGGGGAGCTGTTTTTT
CDR3 protein: CASSQPGQGANTGELFF

J gene: TRBJ2-1
D gene: TRBD2
clone size: NA
V gene: TRBV28
CDR3 DNA: TGTGCCAGCAGTTTCCTCTCTCGGACTAGCGGGATAGAGCAGTTCTTC
CDR3 protein: CASSFLSRTSGIEQFF

J gene: TRBJ1-5
D gene: NA
clone size: NA
V gene: TRBV5-4
CDR3 DNA: TGTGCCAGCAGCGTACAGGGTTTGGGCAATCAGCCCCAGCATTTT
CDR3 protein: CASSVQGLGNQPQHF

J gene: TRBJ2-7
D gene: NA
clone size: NA
V gene: TRBV28
CDR3 DNA: TGTGCCAGCAGAGAGACGCCTGGGGGGGAGCAGTACTTC
CDR3 protein: CASRETPGGEQYF

J gene: TRBJ1-2
D gene: NA
clone size: NA
V gene: TRBV9
CDR3 DNA: TGTGCCAGCAGCTCTCCCCGGGGCTACACCTTC
CDR3 protein: CASSSPRGYTF

J gene: TRBJ2-5
D gene: TRBD1
clone size: NA
V gene: TRBV6-6
CDR3 DNA: TGTGCCAGCAGTTACGACAGGGGGTTGGAGACCCAGTACTTC
CDR3 protein: CASSYDRGLETQYF

J gene: TRBJ1-1
D gene: TRBD1
clone size: NA
V gene: TRBV27
CDR3 DNA: TGTGCCAGCCCCTGGACAGGGGGTTGTCTAGACACTGAAGCTTTCTTT
CDR3 protein: CASPWTGGCLDTEAFF

J gene: TRBJ2-1
D gene: NA
clone size: once
V gene: TRBV10-2
CDR3 DNA: TGCGCCACCGAGGGTGCGCAGTCCTACAATGAGCAGTTCTTC
CDR3 protein: CATEGAQSYNEQFF

J gene: TRBJ2-1
D gene: TRBD2
clone size: NA
V gene: TRBV4-1
CDR3 DNA: TGCGCCAGCAGCCCAACTAGCGATGAGCAGTTCTTC
CDR3 protein: CASSPTSDEQFF

J gene: TRBJ1-1
D gene: NA
clone size: NA
V gene: TRBV5-8
CDR3 DNA: TGTGCCAGCAGCTTATTGAACACTGAAGCTTTCTTT
CDR3 protein: CASSLLNTEAFF

J gene: TRBJ2-7
D gene: TRBD2
clone size: NA
V gene: TRBV7-9
CDR3 DNA: TGTGCCAGCAGCTCTCTCAATAGCGGGAGAAGCCCCTACGAGCAGTACTTC
CDR3 protein: CASSSLNSGRSPYEQYF

J gene: TRBJ2-1
D gene: NA
clone size: NA
V gene: TRBV4-2
CDR3 DNA: TGTGCCAGCAGCCAAGAGTACCTTTGGGAGTCCTATAATGAGCAGTTCTTC
CDR3 protein: CASSQEYLWESYNEQFF

J gene: TRBJ1-1
D gene: NA
clone size: NA
V gene: TRBV11-2
CDR3 DNA: TGTGCCAGCAGCTCAGGACACACCGGGGCTTTCTTT
CDR3 protein: CASSSGHTGAFF

J gene: TRBJ2-7
D gene: NA
clone size: NA
V gene: TRBV5-6
CDR3 DNA: TGTGCCAGCAGCCCTTCGAGGGGGAATGCCCTCCTCTACGAGCAGTACTTC
CDR3 protein: CASSPSRGNALLYEQYF

J gene: TRBJ2-7
D gene: TRBD2
clone size: NA
V gene: TRBV29-1
CDR3 DNA: TGCAGCGCGGCTAGCGGGAGTTACGAGCAGTACTTC
CDR3 protein: CSAASGSYEQYF

J gene: TRBJ2-7
D gene: TRBD2
clone size: NA
V gene: TRBV4-1
CDR3 DNA: TGCGCCAGCAGCCAAGTTCGCCCGGGACTAGACTTTATTCGCGAGCAGTACTTC
CDR3 protein: CASSQVRPGLDFIREQYF